This record concerns one T cell receptor (beta chain) sequence. The antigen remains unidentified. The data were produced by immunoSEQ multiplex PCR, yet TCRdb's version contains in-frame clones alone and is incomplete. The sample records some 80,000 clones, around 86% being singletons. CDR3 size: 16 residues. Trimming left V 6 bases short and J 6 bases short, with 18 bases between. Germline CDR1 reads MDHEN; CDR2 reads SYDVKM. The source of the sample is a study of OX40 agonist ivuxolimab in advanced cancers. Broader study findings: CD4+ and CD8+ blood T cells expanded clonally by week 6 at 0.1 to 3.0 mg/kg.

This material consisted of CD4+ or CD8+ T cells sorted from blood, taken in a trial of the OX40 agonist ivuxolimab. The rearrangement joins TRBV28 to TRBJ1-6; D is ambiguous. The receptor was derived from an adult with an advanced solid tumor such as melanoma, head and neck, liver or kidney cancer. As DNA, the CDR3 is TGTGCCAGCAGCTTGGAGGTATGGGGAGGTAATTCACCCCTCCACTTT. It encodes CASSLEVWGGNSPLHF.